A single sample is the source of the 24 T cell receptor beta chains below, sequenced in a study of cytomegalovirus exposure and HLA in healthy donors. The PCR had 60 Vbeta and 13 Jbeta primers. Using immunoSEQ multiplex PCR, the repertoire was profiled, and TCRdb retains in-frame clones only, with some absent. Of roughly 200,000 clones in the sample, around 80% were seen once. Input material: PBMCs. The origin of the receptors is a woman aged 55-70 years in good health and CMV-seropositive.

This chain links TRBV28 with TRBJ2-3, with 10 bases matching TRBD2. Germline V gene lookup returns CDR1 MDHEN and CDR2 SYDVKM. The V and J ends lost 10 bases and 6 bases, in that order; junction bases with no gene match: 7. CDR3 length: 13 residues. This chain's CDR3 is CATQLAGQDTQYF. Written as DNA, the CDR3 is TGTGCCACCCAACTAGCGGGGCAGGATACGCAGTATTTT. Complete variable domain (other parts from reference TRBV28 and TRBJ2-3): DVKVTQSSRYLVKRTGEKVFLECVQDMDHENMFWYRQDPGLGLRLIYFSYDVKMKEKGDIPEGYSVSREKKERFSLILESASTNQTSMYLCATQLAGQDTQYFGPGTRLTVL.

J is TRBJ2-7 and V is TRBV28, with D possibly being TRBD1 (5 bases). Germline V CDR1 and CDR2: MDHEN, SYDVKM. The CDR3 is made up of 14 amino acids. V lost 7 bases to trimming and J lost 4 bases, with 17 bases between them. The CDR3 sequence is CASTPTGVGYEQYF. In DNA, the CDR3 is TGTGCCAGCACTCCCACAGGAGTGGGTTACGAGCAGTACTTC.

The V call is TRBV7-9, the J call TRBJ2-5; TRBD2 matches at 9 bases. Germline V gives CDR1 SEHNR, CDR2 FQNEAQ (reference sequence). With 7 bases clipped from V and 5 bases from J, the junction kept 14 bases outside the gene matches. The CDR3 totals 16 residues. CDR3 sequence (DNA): TGTGCCAGCAACCAACTCCGGGGACTAGCCCGGGAGACCCAGTACTTC. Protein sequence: CASNQLRGLARETQYF. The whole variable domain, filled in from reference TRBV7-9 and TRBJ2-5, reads DTGVSQNPRHKITKRGQNVTFRCDPISEHNRLYWYRQTLGQGPEFLTYFQNEAQLEKSRLLSDRFSAERPKGSFSTLEIQRTEQGDSAMYLCASNQLRGLARETQYFGPGTRLLVL.

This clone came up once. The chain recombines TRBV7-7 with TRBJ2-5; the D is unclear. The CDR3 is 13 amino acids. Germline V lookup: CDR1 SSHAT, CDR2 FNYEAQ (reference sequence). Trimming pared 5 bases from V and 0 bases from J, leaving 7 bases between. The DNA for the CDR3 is TGTGCCAGCAGCCGAGGATACCAAGAGACCCAGTACTTC. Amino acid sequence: CASSRGYQETQYF. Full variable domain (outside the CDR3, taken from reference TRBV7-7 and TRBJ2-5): GAGVSQSPRYKVTKRGQDVTLRCDPISSHATLYWYQQALGQGPEFLTYFNYEAQPDKSGLPSDRFSAERPEGSISTLTIQRTEQRDSAMYRCASSRGYQETQYFGPGTRLLVL.

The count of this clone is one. The CDR3 coding sequence is TGTGCCAGCAGTGAAATACCTGGAGGAGCGGAGGGAGAGACCCAGTACTTC. Protein sequence: CASSEIPGGAEGETQYF. This chain uses TRBV6-1 with TRBJ2-5; tentatively, D is TRBD2 (6 bases). Germline-derived CDR1 and CDR2 are MNHNS and SASEGT. Trimming left V 2 bases short and J 4 bases short, with 20 bases between. CDR3 length equals 17 residues.

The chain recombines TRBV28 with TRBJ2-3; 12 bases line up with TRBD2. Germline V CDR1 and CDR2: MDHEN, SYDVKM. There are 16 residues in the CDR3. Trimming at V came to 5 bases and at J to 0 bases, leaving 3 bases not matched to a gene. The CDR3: CASSALAGGSTDTQYF. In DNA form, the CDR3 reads TGTGCCAGCAGTGCCCTAGCGGGAGGGAGCACAGATACGCAGTATTTT. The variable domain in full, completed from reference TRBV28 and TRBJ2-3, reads DVKVTQSSRYLVKRTGEKVFLECVQDMDHENMFWYRQDPGLGLRLIYFSYDVKMKEKGDIPEGYSVSREKKERFSLILESASTNQTSMYLCASSALAGGSTDTQYFGPGTRLTVL.

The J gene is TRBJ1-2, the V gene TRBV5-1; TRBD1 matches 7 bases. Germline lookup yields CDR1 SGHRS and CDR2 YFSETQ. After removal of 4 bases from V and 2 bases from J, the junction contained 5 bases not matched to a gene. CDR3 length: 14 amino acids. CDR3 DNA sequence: TGCGCCAGCAGCGTAGGGGACAGAAACTATGGCTACACCTTC. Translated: CASSVGDRNYGYTF.

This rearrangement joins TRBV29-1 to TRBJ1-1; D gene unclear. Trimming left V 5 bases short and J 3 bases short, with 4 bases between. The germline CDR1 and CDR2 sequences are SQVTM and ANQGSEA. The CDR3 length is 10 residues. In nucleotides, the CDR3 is TGCAGCGTTCAATACACTGAAGCTTTCTTT. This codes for CSVQYTEAFF. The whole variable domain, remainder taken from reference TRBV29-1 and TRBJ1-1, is SAVISQKPSRDICQRGTSLTIQCQVDSQVTMMFWYRQQPGQSLTLIATANQGSEATYESGFVIDKFPISRPNLTFSTLTVSNMSPEDSSIYLCSVQYTEAFFGQGTRLTVV.

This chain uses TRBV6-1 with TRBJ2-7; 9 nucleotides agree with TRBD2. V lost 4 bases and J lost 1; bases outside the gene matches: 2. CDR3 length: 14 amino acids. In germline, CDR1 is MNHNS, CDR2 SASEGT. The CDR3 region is CASSASGTSYEQYF. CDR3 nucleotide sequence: TGTGCCAGCAGTGCTAGCGGGACATCCTACGAGCAGTACTTC.

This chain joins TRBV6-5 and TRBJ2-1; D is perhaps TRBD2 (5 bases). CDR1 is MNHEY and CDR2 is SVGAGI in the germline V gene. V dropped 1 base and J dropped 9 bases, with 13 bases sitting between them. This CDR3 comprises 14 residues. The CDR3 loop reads CASSYWSSALEQFF. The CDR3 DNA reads TGTGCCAGCAGTTACTGGAGTAGCGCCCTTGAGCAGTTCTTC.

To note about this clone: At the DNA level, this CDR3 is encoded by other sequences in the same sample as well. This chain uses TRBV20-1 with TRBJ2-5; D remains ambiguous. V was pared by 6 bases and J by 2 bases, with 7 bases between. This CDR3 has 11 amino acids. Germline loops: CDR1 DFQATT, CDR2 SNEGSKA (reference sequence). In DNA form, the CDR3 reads TGCAGTGCCAGGCCTCAAGAGACCCAGTACTTC. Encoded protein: CSARPQETQYF.

DNA for the CDR3: TGTGCCAGCAGCATGACCTCAGGGGGTAACACAGATACGCAGTATTTT. It translates to CASSMTSGGNTDTQYF. The chain couples TRBV7-2 to TRBJ2-3; 7 positions match TRBD1. The CDR3 spans 16 residues. Germline CDR1 is SGHTA and CDR2 is FQGNSA. With 5 bases clipped from V and 2 bases from J, the junction kept 10 bases outside the gene matches.

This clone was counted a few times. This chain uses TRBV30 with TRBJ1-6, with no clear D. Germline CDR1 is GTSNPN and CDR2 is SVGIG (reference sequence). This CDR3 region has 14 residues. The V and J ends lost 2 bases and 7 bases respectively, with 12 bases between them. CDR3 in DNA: TGTGCCTGGAGTAGTGTACAGAAGAATTCACCCCTCCACTTT. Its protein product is CAWSSVQKNSPLHF.

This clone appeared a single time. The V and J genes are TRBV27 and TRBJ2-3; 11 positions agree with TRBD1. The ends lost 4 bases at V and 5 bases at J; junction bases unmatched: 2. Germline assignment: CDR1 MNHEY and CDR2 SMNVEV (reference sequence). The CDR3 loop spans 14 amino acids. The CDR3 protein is CASSSGTGGDTQYF. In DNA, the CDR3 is TGTGCCAGCAGTTCGGGGACAGGGGGAGATACGCAGTATTTT.

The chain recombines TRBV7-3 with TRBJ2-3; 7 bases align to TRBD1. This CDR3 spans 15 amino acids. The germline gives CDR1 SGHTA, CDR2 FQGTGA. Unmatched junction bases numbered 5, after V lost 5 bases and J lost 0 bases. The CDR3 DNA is TGTGCCAGCAGCATAGACAGGGCTAGCACAGATACGCAGTATTTT. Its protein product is CASSIDRASTDTQYF. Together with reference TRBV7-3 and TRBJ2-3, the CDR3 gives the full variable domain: GAGVSQTPSNKVTEKGKYVELRCDPISGHTALYWYRQSLGQGPEFLIYFQGTGAADDSGLPNDRFFAVRPEGSVSTLKIQRTERGDSAVYLCASSIDRASTDTQYFGPGTRLTVL.

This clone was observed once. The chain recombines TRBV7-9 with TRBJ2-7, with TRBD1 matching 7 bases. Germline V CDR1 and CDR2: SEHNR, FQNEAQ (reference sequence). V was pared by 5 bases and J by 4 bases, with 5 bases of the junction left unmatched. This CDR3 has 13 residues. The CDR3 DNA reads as TGTGCCAGCAGCCCCCGACAGGGTTACGAGCAGTACTTC. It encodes CASSPRQGYEQYF.

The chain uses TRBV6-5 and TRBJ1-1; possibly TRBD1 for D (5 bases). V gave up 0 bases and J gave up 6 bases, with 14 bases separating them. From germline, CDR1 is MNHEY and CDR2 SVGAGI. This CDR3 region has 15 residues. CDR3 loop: CASSYSWGGVSEAFF. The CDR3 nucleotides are TGTGCCAGCAGTTACTCGTGGGGGGGTGTCTCTGAAGCTTTCTTT.

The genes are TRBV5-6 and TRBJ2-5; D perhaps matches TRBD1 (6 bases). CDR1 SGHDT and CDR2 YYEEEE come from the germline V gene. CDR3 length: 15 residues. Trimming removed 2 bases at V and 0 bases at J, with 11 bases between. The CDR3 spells CASSLVGAHQETQYF. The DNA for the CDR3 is TGTGCCAGCAGCTTAGTGGGGGCCCACCAAGAGACCCAGTACTTC.

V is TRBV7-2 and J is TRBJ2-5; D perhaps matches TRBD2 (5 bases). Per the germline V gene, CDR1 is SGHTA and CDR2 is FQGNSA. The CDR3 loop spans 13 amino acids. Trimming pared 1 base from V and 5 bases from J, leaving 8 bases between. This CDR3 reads CASSLGLRETQYF. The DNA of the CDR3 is TGTGCCAGCAGCTTAGGACTACGGGAGACCCAGTACTTC.

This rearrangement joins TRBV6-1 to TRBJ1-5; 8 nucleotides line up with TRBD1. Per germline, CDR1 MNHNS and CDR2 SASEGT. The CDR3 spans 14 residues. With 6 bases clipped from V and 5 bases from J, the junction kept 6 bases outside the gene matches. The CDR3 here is CASRPGQVYQPQHF. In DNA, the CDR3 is TGTGCCAGCAGGCCGGGACAGGTTTATCAGCCCCAGCATTTT.

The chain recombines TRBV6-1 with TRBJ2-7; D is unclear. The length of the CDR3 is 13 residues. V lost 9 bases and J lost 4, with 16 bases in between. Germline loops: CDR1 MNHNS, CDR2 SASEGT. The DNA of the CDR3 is TGTGCCAGTGGGCGCGTAAATCGGTACGAGCAGTACTTC. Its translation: CASGRVNRYEQYF.

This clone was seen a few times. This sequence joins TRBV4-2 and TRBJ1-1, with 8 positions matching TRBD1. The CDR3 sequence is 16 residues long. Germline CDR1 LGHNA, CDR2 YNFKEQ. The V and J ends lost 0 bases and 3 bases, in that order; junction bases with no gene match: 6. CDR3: CASSQENTGGDTEAFF. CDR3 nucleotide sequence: TGTGCCAGCAGCCAAGAGAATACAGGGGGGGACACTGAAGCTTTCTTT.

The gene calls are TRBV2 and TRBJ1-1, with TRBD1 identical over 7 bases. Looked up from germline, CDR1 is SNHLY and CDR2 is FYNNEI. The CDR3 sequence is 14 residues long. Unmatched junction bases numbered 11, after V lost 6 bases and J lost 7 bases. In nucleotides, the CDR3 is TGTGCCAGCAGGATAGACAGGGCAATCGGTGAAGCTTTCTTT. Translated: CASRIDRAIGEAFF.

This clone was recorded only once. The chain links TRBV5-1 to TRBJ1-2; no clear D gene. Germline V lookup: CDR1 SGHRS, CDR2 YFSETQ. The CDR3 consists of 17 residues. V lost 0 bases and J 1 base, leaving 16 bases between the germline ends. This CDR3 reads CASSLAGILTNNYGYTF. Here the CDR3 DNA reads TGCGCCAGCAGCTTGGCCGGGATCCTCACGAATAACTATGGCTACACCTTC.